The 26 T cell receptor beta chains presented below share a single source sample, sequenced in a study of cytomegalovirus exposure and HLA in healthy donors. Sequencing was performed with immunoSEQ multiplex PCR; in TCRdb, only in-frame clones are kept and a portion is missing. The profile shows about 110,000 clones, around 82% of them singletons. The specimen was PBMCs. Receptors originate from a woman between 18 and 29 years old in good health and CMV-seronegative.

The chain has TRBV9 and TRBJ2-4, with D possibly TRBD1 on 5 matching bases. This CDR3 has 18 amino acids. The germline V gene encodes CDR1 SGDLS and CDR2 YYNGEE. Deletions cut 4 bases from V and 0 bases from J, with 20 bases between. The CDR3 sequence is CASSSRVGAQRAKNIQYF. In DNA, the CDR3 is TGTGCCAGCAGCTCACGAGTTGGGGCACAAAGAGCCAAAAACATTCAGTACTTC.

The gene calls are TRBV19 and TRBJ1-4; 9 nucleotides align to TRBD1. The CDR3 consists of 17 residues. V trimming: 10 bases; J trimming: 7 bases; junction bases outside the gene matches: 19. CDR1 is LNHDA and CDR2 is SQIVND in the germline V gene (reference sequence). In nucleotides, the CDR3 is TGTGCCACTACCCGACCTAAAACGGGACAGGGTTTTGAAAAACTGTTTTTT. This sequence encodes CATTRPKTGQGFEKLFF.

V and J are TRBV5-1 and TRBJ2-1; possibly TRBD1 for D (6 bases). CDR1 is SGHRS, CDR2 YFSETQ, per germline. This CDR3 contains 15 residues. Trimming shortened V by 1 base and J by 2 bases, and 10 bases separated the two germline ends. The CDR3 DNA sequence: TGCGCCAGCAGCTTGATGTCAGGGGCCTACAATGAGCAGTTCTTC. It yields the protein CASSLMSGAYNEQFF.

This clone showed up just a few times. The chain recombines TRBV30 with TRBJ2-7; maybe TRBD1 (6 bases). Germline CDR1 GTSNPN, CDR2 SVGIG (reference sequence). V was shortened by 0 bases and J by 3 bases, with 6 bases between the two germline ends. The CDR3 has 12 residues. In nucleotides, the CDR3 is TGTGCCTGGAGTGTAGGGGGCTACGAGCAGTACTTC. It encodes CAWSVGGYEQYF.

The genes are TRBV7-8 and TRBJ2-7; D may be TRBD1 (5 bases). Per the germline V gene, CDR1 is SGHVS and CDR2 is FQNEAQ. Trimming shortened V by 1 base and J by 0 bases, and 7 bases separated the two germline ends. This CDR3 contains 14 residues. This chain's CDR3 is CASSLGTYSYEQYF. The CDR3 DNA follows: TGTGCCAGCAGCTTAGGGACATACTCCTACGAGCAGTACTTC.

This chain connects TRBV7-9 to TRBJ1-3; D possibly corresponds to TRBD1 (5 bases). This CDR3 is built from 16 residues. V gave up 4 bases and J gave up 4 bases, with 17 bases separating them. Germline loops: CDR1 SEHNR, CDR2 FQNEAQ (reference sequence). The CDR3 nucleotides read TGTGCCAGCAGCTCAAGAACAACAGGTTCAGGAAACACCATATATTTT. This codes for CASSSRTTGSGNTIYF. Supplemented by reference TRBV7-9 and TRBJ1-3, the full variable domain reads DTGVSQNPRHKITKRGQNVTFRCDPISEHNRLYWYRQTLGQGPEFLTYFQNEAQLEKSRLLSDRFSAERPKGSFSTLEIQRTEQGDSAMYLCASSSRTTGSGNTIYFGEGSWLTVV.

The chain joins TRBV2 to TRBJ1-5; D might be TRBD1 (6 bases). CDR3 length equals 16 residues. Trimming left V 4 bases short and J 5 bases short, with 18 bases between. CDR1 SNHLY and CDR2 FYNNEI come from the germline V gene. The CDR3 protein is CASSVKPGTFDQPQHF. The CDR3 DNA reads as TGTGCCAGCAGTGTTAAACCCGGGACATTCGATCAGCCCCAGCATTTT. Based on the CDR3 plus reference TRBV2 and TRBJ1-5, the full variable domain is EPEVTQTPSHQVTQMGQEVILRCVPISNHLYFYWYRQILGQKVEFLVSFYNNEISEKSEIFDDQFSVERPDGSNFTLKIRSTKLEDSAMYFCASSVKPGTFDQPQHFGDGTRLSIL.

The chain couples TRBV18 to TRBJ1-1; maybe TRBD1 (6 bases). The germline CDR1 and CDR2 sequences are KGHSH and LQKENI. The CDR3 contains 15 residues. Trimming stripped 3 bases from V and 1 base from J, with 12 bases between. CDR3 loop: CASSPLRDTNTEAFF. Written as DNA, the CDR3 is TGTGCCAGCTCACCTCTCCGGGACACGAACACTGAAGCTTTCTTT.

This chain links TRBV7-9 with TRBJ1-5; no clear D. Germline V gives CDR1 SEHNR, CDR2 FQNEAQ (reference sequence). CDR3 length: 14 amino acids. The germline V and J ends were trimmed by 1 base and 6 bases, with 10 bases remaining between them. For the CDR3, the DNA is TGTGCCAGCAGCTTAGACAACTCGGGTCAGCCCCAGCATTTT. It is translated as CASSLDNSGQPQHF.

The chain is built from TRBV27 and TRBJ1-6, with D unclear. CDR1 and CDR2 (germline): MNHEY, SMNVEV (reference sequence). This CDR3 comprises 14 residues. Trimming cost V 2 bases and J 4 bases, with 6 bases left between them. CDR3 residues: CASSLTGYNSPLHF. For the CDR3, the DNA is TGTGCCAGCAGTTTAACCGGGTATAATTCACCCCTCCACTTT.

This chain connects TRBV7-3 to TRBJ2-3, with 8 nucleotides matching TRBD1. Germline CDR1 and CDR2: SGHTA and FQGTGA. The CDR3 consists of 16 residues. V lost 3 bases and J lost 2; bases outside the gene matches: 7. This CDR3 reads CASSFTGGGVTDTQYF. The CDR3 DNA follows: TGTGCCAGCAGCTTCACAGGGGGTGGTGTCACAGATACGCAGTATTTT.

In its sample, this clone was seen a few times. V is TRBV4-2 and J is TRBJ2-7; D remains ambiguous. The CDR3 sequence is 12 residues long. From germline, CDR1 is LGHNA and CDR2 YNFKEQ. Trimming removed 2 bases at V and 4 bases at J, with 6 bases between. CDR3 coding DNA: TGTGCCAGCAGCCAACGTCGGTACGAGCAGTACTTC. It specifies CASSQRRYEQYF.

The rearrangement uses TRBV7-9 and TRBJ2-7, with D tentatively TRBD1 (6 bases). V was clipped by 0 bases and J by 3 bases, with 9 bases between them. This CDR3 is built from 14 residues. Germline CDR1 reads SEHNR; CDR2 reads FQNEAQ (reference sequence). The CDR3 DNA sequence: TGTGCCAGCAGCTTAGCCTTACAGGGCTACGAGCAGTACTTC. Translating it yields CASSLALQGYEQYF.

This rearrangement joins TRBV6-4 to TRBJ1-1, with a weak D call TRBD1 (6 bases). The germline CDR1 and CDR2 sequences are MRHNA and SNTAGT. The V end was cut by 3 bases, the J end by 2 bases, with 10 bases between. This CDR3 has 14 amino acids. CDR3 nucleotides: TGTGCCAGCAGTGAAAAGGGGGAAAACACTGAAGCTTTCTTT. Its protein is CASSEKGENTEAFF.

The gene calls are TRBV2 and TRBJ1-6; 7 bases agree with TRBD1. The germline V gene has CDR1 SNHLY and CDR2 FYNNEI. Germline trimming cut 5 bases from V and 7 bases from J; bases unmatched to any gene: 8. The CDR3 is made up of 15 amino acids. The CDR3 here is CASSNRDRENSPLHF. CDR3 nucleotides: TGTGCCAGCAGTAACCGGGACAGAGAAAATTCACCCCTCCACTTT.

The V call is TRBV5-1, the J call TRBJ2-7, with TRBD2 as a possible D gene (6 bases). V gave up 0 bases and J gave up 0 bases, with 16 bases separating them. Germline CDR1 SGHRS, CDR2 YFSETQ. The CDR3 runs 17 residues. The CDR3 DNA reads TGCGCCAGCAGCTTGGAGGCAGGAGGGTCCAACTCCTACGAGCAGTACTTC. Its protein product is CASSLEAGGSNSYEQYF.

The chain recombines TRBV5-1 with TRBJ2-3, with 10 bases lining up with TRBD1. This CDR3 is 15 amino acids long. Germline lookup yields CDR1 SGHRS and CDR2 YFSETQ. The junction had 3 bases not matched to a gene; V was cut back by 3 bases and J by 2 bases. CDR3 residues: CASSSDRGVTDTQYF. DNA for the CDR3: TGCGCCAGCAGCTCGGACAGGGGGGTCACAGATACGCAGTATTTT.

The chain employs TRBV25-1 and TRBJ2-7; 15 bases align to TRBD2. V shed 3 bases and J 0 bases; nucleotides not matched to a gene: 6. This CDR3 has 18 residues. The germline CDR1 and CDR2 sequences are MGHDK and SYGVNS. The DNA of the CDR3 is TGTGCCAGCAGTGACCAGGGACTAGCGGGGGGTCCCTCCTACGAGCAGTACTTC. Translating it yields CASSDQGLAGGPSYEQYF.

This clone has just one count. The chain recombines TRBV9 with TRBJ2-2, with 9 bases matching TRBD2. The CDR3 sequence is 19 residues long. The junction had 13 bases not matched to a gene; V was cut back by 4 bases and J by 0 bases. Germline V lookup: CDR1 SGDLS, CDR2 YYNGEE. The CDR3 DNA follows: TGTGCCAGCAGCCCGAGGGGAGTAGCGGGGGCCCCGAACACCGGGGAGCTGTTTTTT. Its protein is CASSPRGVAGAPNTGELFF.

The chain combines TRBV4-1 with TRBJ1-6; tentatively, D is TRBD1 (5 bases). Germline lookup yields CDR1 MGHRA and CDR2 YSYEKL. The CDR3 has 16 residues. V lost 0 bases to trimming and J lost 4 bases, with 10 bases between them. Written as DNA, the CDR3 is TGCGCCAGCAGCCAAGAACGCGGGGGATATAATTCACCCCTCCACTTT. Translating gives CASSQERGGYNSPLHF.

This chain links TRBV7-6 with TRBJ2-7; maybe TRBD1 (7 bases). CDR1 is SGHVS and CDR2 is FNYEAQ in the germline V gene. V was shortened by 4 bases and J by 2 bases, with 15 bases between the two germline ends. This CDR3 spans 15 amino acids. CDR3 in DNA: TGTGCCAGCAGCTCAGGCGGGACAGAAGCCTACGAGCAGTACTTC. Residues: CASSSGGTEAYEQYF.

The chain combines TRBV27 with TRBJ1-1; no clear D gene. Germline CDR1 is MNHEY and CDR2 is SMNVEV (reference sequence). Trimming removed 8 bases at V and 0 bases at J, with 13 bases between. The CDR3 has 14 amino acids. In DNA, the CDR3 is TGTGCCAGCCTCCCAGCCGGGATGAACACTGAAGCTTTCTTT. Protein sequence: CASLPAGMNTEAFF.

This clone was observed once. The chain employs TRBV5-1 and TRBJ2-3; TRBD2 might be the D (6 bases). The CDR3 runs to 14 residues. The V gene's germline CDR1 is SGHRS and CDR2 YFSETQ. The V and J ends lost 3 bases and 6 bases respectively, with 14 bases between them. The CDR3 sequence: CASSSGSLADTQYF. Written as DNA, the CDR3 is TGCGCCAGCAGCTCCGGCAGTCTAGCGGATACGCAGTATTTT.

This chain joins TRBV5-6 and TRBJ1-5; the match to TRBD1 covers 7 bases. V lost 4 bases to trimming and J lost 6 bases; unmatched junction nucleotides: 10. This CDR3 comprises 15 residues. CDR1 is SGHDT, CDR2 YYEEEE, per germline. In nucleotides, the CDR3 is TGTGCCAGCAGCCTGACAGGGAGTGGGGCTCAGCCCCAGCATTTT. Protein: CASSLTGSGAQPQHF.

The chain combines TRBV30 with TRBJ1-6; D is unclear. CDR1 and CDR2 from the germline V gene are GTSNPN and SVGIG (reference sequence). V was shortened by 8 bases and J by 0 bases, with 8 bases between the two germline ends. The CDR3 is made up of 13 amino acids. The CDR3, as DNA: TGTGCCCTGGGGAGCTCCTATAATTCACCCCTCCACTTT. Protein: CALGSSYNSPLHF.

V is TRBV19 and J is TRBJ2-3, with 9 bases identical to TRBD2. V dropped 6 bases and J dropped 4; count of bases not matched to a gene: 11. There are 16 residues in the CDR3. Germline lookup yields CDR1 LNHDA and CDR2 SQIVND (reference sequence). CDR3 sequence reads: CASRPSGRGGADTQYF. The CDR3 coding sequence is TGTGCCAGTAGGCCCTCTGGGCGGGGGGGCGCAGATACGCAGTATTTT.